A selection of T cell receptor beta chains follows, all from one sample in a study of untreated major depressive disorder. The assay was immunoSEQ multiplex PCR, and TCRdb's table has in-frame clones only and misses some. In the table there are approximately 25,000 clones, approximately 90% of which are singletons. The sequenced sample consisted of CD4+ T cells from PBMCs. The receptors derive from a woman under 40 with major depressive disorder. Each CDR3 is given with its conserved first and last residue. Fields, in order: CDR3 DNA, CDR3 protein, D gene, CDR3 length, J gene, V gene, clone size. The D gene is left open where the match is weak. The size of a clone is reported for some rows only, either as once, few or many, or as a class for expanded clones.

cdr3_nt: TGTGCCAGCAGTTACTCTTACAGCGGAGGGAAAAAACTGTTTTTT
cdr3_aa: CASSYSYSGGKKLFF
d_call: -
cdr3_length: 15
j_call: TRBJ1-4
v_call: TRBV6-5
clone_size: -

cdr3_nt: TGTGCCAGCAGCTTACGGAGGGGGCTTGTAGGGGAGCAGTACTTC
cdr3_aa: CASSLRRGLVGEQYF
d_call: -
cdr3_length: 15
j_call: TRBJ2-7
v_call: TRBV7-2
clone_size: -

cdr3_nt: TGTGCCACCAAAAAGGACACCGGGGAGCTGTTTTTT
cdr3_aa: CATKKDTGELFF
d_call: -
cdr3_length: 12
j_call: TRBJ2-2
v_call: TRBV6-1
clone_size: few

cdr3_nt: TGCGCCAGCGCGTCAGTACAGGGGAACCTGAACACTGAAGCTTTCTTT
cdr3_aa: CASASVQGNLNTEAFF
d_call: TRBD1
cdr3_length: 16
j_call: TRBJ1-1
v_call: TRBV5-1
clone_size: -

cdr3_nt: TGTGCCAGCTCACCCGACAGGACTAACTATGGCTACACCTTC
cdr3_aa: CASSPDRTNYGYTF
d_call: -
cdr3_length: 14
j_call: TRBJ1-2
v_call: TRBV18
clone_size: -

cdr3_nt: TGTGCCAGCAGTTCTAGCGGCCCACTCTCATACGAGCAGTACTTC
cdr3_aa: CASSSSGPLSYEQYF
d_call: TRBD2
cdr3_length: 15
j_call: TRBJ2-7
v_call: TRBV28
clone_size: -

cdr3_nt: TGTGCTAGTGACGCGCAGGGGCTCTTTAGTCAGCCCCAGCATTTT
cdr3_aa: CASDAQGLFSQPQHF
d_call: -
cdr3_length: 15
j_call: TRBJ1-5
v_call: TRBV12-5
clone_size: -

cdr3_nt: TGTGCCAGTGCCCGCCGGGGGCACACAGATACGCAGTATTTT
cdr3_aa: CASARRGHTDTQYF
d_call: -
cdr3_length: 14
j_call: TRBJ2-3
v_call: TRBV19
clone_size: -

cdr3_nt: TGTGCCAGCAGTTTACAACAGGGGGCACACAATGAGCAGTTCTTC
cdr3_aa: CASSLQQGAHNEQFF
d_call: TRBD1
cdr3_length: 15
j_call: TRBJ2-1
v_call: TRBV6-5
clone_size: -

cdr3_nt: TGTGCCACCAGCAGAGATATGGGAGCCTACGAGCAGTACTTC
cdr3_aa: CATSRDMGAYEQYF
d_call: -
cdr3_length: 14
j_call: TRBJ2-7
v_call: TRBV15
clone_size: -

cdr3_nt: TGTGCCAGTAGTATTTCGCGGATTAACACCGGGGAGCTGTTTTTT
cdr3_aa: CASSISRINTGELFF
d_call: -
cdr3_length: 15
j_call: TRBJ2-2
v_call: TRBV19
clone_size: once

cdr3_nt: TGTGCCAGCAGCTTAGAATACTACGAGCAGTACTTC
cdr3_aa: CASSLEYYEQYF
d_call: -
cdr3_length: 12
j_call: TRBJ2-7
v_call: TRBV11-3
clone_size: -